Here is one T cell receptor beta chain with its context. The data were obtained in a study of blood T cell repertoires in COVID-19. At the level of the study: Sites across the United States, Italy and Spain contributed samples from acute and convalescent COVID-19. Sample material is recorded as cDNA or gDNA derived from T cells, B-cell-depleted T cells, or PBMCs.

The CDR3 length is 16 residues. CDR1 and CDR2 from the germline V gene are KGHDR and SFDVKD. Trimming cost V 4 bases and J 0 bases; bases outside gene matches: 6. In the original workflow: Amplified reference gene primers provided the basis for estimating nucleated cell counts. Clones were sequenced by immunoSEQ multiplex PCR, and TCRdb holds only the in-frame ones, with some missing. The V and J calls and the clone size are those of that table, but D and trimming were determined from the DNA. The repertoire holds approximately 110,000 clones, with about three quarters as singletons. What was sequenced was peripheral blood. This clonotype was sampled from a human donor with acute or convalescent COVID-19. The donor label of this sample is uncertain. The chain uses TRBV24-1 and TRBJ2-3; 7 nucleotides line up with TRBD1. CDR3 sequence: CATSDAGDRSTDTQYF. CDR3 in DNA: TGTGCCACCAGTGACGCCGGGGACAGAAGCACAGATACGCAGTATTTT.